This paragraph covers one T cell receptor (beta chain) sequence. Its matching antigen is unknown. The sample originates from a study of vaccination and CD4 T cells after COVID-19. The overall study: SARS-CoV-2 was confirmed by nasal swab PCR; disease was mild in under ten, severe in one. Overlapping SARS-CoV-2, HCoV-NL63, HCoV-OC43 and HCoV-229E spike peptides stimulated the cells.

CDR1 and CDR2 from the germline V gene are DFQATT and SNEGSKA (reference sequence). Losses at the gene ends were 6 bases for V and 2 bases for J; bases not matched to a gene: 11. The CDR3 is made up of 15 amino acids. Cultured CD4+ T-cell DNA underwent Oncomine TCR Beta short-read sequencing. TCRdb used MiXCR to reprocess the PCR reads, holding one entry per CDR3 protein. Here the sample spans about 3,900 distinct CDR3 sequences, 19% being singletons. Specified treatment: roughly ten-day PBMC culture with coronavirus spike peptide pools or control peptides (ViraFEST assay). Whole-study findings and limits: The great majority, 304 of 307 vaccine-specific clones, proved spike mono-reactive in convalescent patients.

Sequencing used CD4+ T cells from blood, cultured in vitro. The chain is built from TRBV20-1 and TRBJ2-3, with 7 positions matching TRBD2. This receptor was taken from a human donor who had recovered from COVID-19. The CDR3 spells CSALGTGGVTDTQYF. The CDR3 DNA is TGCAGTGCCCTAGGTACGGGGGGAGTCACAGATACGCAGTATTTT.